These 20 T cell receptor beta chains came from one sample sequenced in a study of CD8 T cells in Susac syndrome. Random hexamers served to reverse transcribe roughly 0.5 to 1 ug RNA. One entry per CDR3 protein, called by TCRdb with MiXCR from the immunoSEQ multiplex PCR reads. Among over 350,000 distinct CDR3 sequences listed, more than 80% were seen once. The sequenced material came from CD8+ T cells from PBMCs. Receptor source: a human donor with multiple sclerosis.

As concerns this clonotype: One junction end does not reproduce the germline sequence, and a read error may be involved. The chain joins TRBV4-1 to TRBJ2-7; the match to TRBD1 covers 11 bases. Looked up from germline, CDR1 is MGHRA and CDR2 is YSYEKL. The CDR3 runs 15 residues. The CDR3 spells CASSQGTGGSYEQYF. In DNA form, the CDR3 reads TGCGCCAGCAGTCAAGGGACAGGGGGTTCCTACGAGCAGTACTTC.

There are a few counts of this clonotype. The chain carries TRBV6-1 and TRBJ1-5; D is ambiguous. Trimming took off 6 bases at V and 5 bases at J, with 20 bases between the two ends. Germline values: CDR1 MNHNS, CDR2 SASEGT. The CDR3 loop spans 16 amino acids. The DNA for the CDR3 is TGTGCCAGCAGCGCCGAGGACGGTTCTGAGTATCAGCCCCAGCATTTT. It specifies CASSAEDGSEYQPQHF.

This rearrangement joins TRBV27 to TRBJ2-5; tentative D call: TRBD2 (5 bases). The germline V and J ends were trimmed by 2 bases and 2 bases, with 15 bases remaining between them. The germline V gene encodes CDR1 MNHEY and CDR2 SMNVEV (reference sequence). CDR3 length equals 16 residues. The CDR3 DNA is TGTGCCAGCAGTTTAGGTTTCGGGATTGAGCAAGAGACCCAGTACTTC. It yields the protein CASSLGFGIEQETQYF.

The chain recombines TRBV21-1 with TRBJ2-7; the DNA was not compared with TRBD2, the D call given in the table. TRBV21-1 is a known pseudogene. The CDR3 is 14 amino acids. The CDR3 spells CASSETRAGGEQYF. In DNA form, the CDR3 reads TGTGCCAGCAGCGAGACCAGGGCCGGGGGCGAGCAGTACTTC.

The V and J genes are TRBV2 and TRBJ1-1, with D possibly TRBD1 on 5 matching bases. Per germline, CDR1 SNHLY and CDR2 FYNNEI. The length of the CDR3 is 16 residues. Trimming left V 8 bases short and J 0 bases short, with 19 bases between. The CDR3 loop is CASSGLGRGMNTEAFF. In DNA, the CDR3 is TGTGCCAGCTCTGGACTTGGCCGGGGGATGAACACTGAAGCTTTCTTT.

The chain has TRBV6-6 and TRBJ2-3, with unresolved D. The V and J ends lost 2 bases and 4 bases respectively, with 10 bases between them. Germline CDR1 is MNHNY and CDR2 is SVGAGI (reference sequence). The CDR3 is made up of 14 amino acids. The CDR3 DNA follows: TGTGCCAGCAGTTACATGACGGCTTCAGATACGCAGTATTTT. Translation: CASSYMTASDTQYF.

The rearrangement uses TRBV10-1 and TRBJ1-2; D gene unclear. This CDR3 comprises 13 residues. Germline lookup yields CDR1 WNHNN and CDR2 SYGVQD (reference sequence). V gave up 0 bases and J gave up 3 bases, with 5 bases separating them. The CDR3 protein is CASSESVYYGYTF. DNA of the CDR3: TGCGCCAGCAGTGAGTCGGTTTACTATGGCTACACCTTC.

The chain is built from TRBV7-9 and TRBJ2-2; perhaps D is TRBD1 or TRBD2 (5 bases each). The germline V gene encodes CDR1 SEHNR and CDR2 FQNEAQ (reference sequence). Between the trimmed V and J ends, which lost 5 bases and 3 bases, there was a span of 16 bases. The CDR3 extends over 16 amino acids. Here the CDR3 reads CASSPPEGLDTGELFF. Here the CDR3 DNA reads TGTGCCAGCAGCCCGCCCGAGGGGTTAGACACCGGGGAGCTGTTTTTT.

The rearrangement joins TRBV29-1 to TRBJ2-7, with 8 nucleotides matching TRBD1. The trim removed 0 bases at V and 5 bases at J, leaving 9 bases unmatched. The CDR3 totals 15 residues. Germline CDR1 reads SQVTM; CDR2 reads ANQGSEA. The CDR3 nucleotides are TGCAGCGTTGAAGACTGGACAGGGAATATCAACGAGCAGTACTTC. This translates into CSVEDWTGNINEQYF.

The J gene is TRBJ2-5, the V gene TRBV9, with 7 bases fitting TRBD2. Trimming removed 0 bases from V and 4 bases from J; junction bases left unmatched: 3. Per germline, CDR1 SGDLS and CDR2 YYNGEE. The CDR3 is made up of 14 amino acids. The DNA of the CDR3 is TGTGCCAGCAGCGTAGCGGCGGGGGTAGAGACCCAGTACTTC. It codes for CASSVAAGVETQYF. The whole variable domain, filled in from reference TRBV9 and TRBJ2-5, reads DSGVTQTPKHLITATGQRVTLRCSPRSGDLSVYWYQQSLDQGLQFLIQYYNGEERAKGNILERFSAQQFPDLHSELNLSSLELGDSALYFCASSVAAGVETQYFGPGTRLLVL.

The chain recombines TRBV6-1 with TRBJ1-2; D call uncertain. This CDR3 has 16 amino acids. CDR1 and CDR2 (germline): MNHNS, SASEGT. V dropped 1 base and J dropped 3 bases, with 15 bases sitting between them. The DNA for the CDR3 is TGTGCCAGCAGTGAAGTGCTGCTCGACCTCGACTATGGCTACACCTTC. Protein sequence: CASSEVLLDLDYGYTF.

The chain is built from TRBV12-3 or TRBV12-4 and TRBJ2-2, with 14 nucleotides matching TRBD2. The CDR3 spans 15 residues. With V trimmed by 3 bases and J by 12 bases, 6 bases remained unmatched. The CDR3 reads CASSFRGLAGGKLFF. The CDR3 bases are TGTGCCAGCAGTTTTCGTGGACTAGCGGGGGGCAAGCTGTTTTTT.

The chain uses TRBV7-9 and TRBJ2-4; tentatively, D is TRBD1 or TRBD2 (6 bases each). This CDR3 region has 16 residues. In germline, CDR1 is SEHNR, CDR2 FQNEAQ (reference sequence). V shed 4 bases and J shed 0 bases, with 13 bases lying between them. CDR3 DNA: TGTGCCAGCAGCTCGGGGGCGCCCTTAGCCAAAAACATTCAGTACTTC. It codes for CASSSGAPLAKNIQYF. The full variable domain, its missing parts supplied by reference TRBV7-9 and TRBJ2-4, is DTGVSQNPRHKITKRGQNVTFRCDPISEHNRLYWYRQTLGQGPEFLTYFQNEAQLEKSRLLSDRFSAERPKGSFSTLEIQRTEQGDSAMYLCASSSGAPLAKNIQYFGAGTRLSVL.

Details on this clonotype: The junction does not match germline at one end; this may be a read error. In DNA, the CDR3 is TGTGCCACCAGTTCGGGACTAGCGATCTACGAGCAGTACTTC. Encoded protein: CATSSGLAIYEQYF. This sequence joins TRBV27 and TRBJ2-7; 10 bases line up with TRBD2. Per germline, CDR1 MNHEY and CDR2 SMNVEV (reference sequence). The CDR3 has 14 residues.

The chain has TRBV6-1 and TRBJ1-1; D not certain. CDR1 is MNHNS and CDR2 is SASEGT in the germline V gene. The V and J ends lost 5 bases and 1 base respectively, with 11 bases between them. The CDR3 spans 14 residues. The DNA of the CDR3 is TGTGCCAGCAGTCTAACCAATACGAACACTGAAGCTTTCTTT. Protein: CASSLTNTNTEAFF.

DNA of the CDR3: TGTGCCAGCAGTGAAGATGAGGGAGCTCGGAATGAGCAGTTCTTC. Protein product: CASSEDEGARNEQFF. The chain couples TRBV2 to TRBJ2-1, with TRBD2 as a possible D gene (5 bases). V lost 1 base and J lost 7, with 14 bases in between. Germline V lookup: CDR1 SNHLY, CDR2 FYNNEI. CDR3 length: 15 residues. Supplemented by reference TRBV2 and TRBJ2-1, the full variable domain reads EPEVTQTPSHQVTQMGQEVILRCVPISNHLYFYWYRQILGQKVEFLVSFYNNEISEKSEIFDDQFSVERPDGSNFTLKIRSTKLEDSAMYFCASSEDEGARNEQFFGPGTRLTVL.

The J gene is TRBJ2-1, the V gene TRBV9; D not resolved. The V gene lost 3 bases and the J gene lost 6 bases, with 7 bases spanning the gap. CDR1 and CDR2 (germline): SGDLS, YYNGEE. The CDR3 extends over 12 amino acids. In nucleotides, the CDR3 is TGTGCCAGCAGCGGGGTAAGCAATGAGCAGTTCTTC. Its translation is CASSGVSNEQFF.

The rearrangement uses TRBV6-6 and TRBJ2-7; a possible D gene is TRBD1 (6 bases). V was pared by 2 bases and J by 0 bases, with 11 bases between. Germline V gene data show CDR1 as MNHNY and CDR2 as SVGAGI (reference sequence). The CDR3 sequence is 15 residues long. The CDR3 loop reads CASSYPGQASYEQYF. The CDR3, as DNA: TGTGCCAGCAGTTACCCGGGACAAGCCTCCTACGAGCAGTACTTC.

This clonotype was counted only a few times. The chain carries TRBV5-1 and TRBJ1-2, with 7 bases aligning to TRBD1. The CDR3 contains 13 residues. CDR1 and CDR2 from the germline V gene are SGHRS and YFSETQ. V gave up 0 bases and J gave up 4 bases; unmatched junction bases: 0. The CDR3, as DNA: TGCGCCAGCAGCTTGGGGGACAGCTATGGCTACACCTTC. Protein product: CASSLGDSYGYTF.

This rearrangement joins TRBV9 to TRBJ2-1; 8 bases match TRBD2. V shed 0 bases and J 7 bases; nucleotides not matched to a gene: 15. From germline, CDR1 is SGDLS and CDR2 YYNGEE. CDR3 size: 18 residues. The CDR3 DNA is TGTGCCAGCAGCGTAGGTGTGGGTAGAGGACTAGCTGGAAATGAGCAGTTCTTC. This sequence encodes CASSVGVGRGLAGNEQFF.